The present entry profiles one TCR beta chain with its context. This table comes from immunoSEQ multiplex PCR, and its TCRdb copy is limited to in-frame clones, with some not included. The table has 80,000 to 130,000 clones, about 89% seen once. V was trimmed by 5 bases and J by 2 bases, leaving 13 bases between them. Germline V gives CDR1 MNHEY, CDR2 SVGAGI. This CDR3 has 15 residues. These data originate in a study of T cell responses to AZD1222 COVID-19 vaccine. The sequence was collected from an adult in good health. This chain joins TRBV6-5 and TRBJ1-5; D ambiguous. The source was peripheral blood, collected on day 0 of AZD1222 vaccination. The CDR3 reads CASSLELGGNQPQHF. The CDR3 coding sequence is TGTGCCAGCAGTCTGGAATTGGGAGGCAATCAGCCCCAGCATTTT.